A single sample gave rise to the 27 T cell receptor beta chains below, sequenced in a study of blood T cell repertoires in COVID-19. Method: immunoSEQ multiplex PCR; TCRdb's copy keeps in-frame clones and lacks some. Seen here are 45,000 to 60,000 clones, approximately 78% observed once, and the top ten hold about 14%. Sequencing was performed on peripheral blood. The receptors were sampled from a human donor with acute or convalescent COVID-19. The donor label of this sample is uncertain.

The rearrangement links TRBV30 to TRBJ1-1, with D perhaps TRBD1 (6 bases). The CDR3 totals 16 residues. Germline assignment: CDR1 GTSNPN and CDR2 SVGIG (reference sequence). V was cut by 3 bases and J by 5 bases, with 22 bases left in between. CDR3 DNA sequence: TGTGCCTGGAGCCGAACAACGGGGGGCGTGTCAACTGAAGCTTTCTTT. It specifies CAWSRTTGGVSTEAFF. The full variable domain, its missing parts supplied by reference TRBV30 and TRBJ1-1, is SQTIHQWPATLVQPVGSPLSLECTVEGTSNPNLYWYRQAAGRGLQLLFYSVGIGQISSEVPQNLSASRPQDRQFILSSKKLLLSDSGFYLCAWSRTTGGVSTEAFFGQGTRLTVV.

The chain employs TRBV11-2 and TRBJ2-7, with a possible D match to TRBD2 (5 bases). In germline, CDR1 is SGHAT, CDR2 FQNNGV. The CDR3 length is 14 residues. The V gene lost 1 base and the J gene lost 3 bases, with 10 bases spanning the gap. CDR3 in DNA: TGTGCCAGCAGCTTAGGAGGGAGTGACTACGAGCAGTACTTC. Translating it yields CASSLGGSDYEQYF.

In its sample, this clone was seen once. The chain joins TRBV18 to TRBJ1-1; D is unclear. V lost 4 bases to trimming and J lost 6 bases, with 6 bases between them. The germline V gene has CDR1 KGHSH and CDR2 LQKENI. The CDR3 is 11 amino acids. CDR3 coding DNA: TGTGCCAGCTCACTACATGCTGAAGCTTTCTTT. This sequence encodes CASSLHAEAFF.

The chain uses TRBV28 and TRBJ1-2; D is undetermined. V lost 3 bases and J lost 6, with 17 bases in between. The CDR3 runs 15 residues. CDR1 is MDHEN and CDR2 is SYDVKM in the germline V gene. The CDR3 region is CASSFQSRRKNGYTF. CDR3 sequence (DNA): TGTGCCAGCAGTTTTCAGAGCAGGCGAAAGAATGGCTACACCTTC.

DNA for the CDR3: TGTGCCAGTAGTGACACACAGGGAAATAGGAATCAGCCCCAGCATTTT. As protein: CASSDTQGNRNQPQHF. The V gene is TRBV19, the J gene TRBJ1-5; D perhaps matches TRBD1 (6 bases). CDR3 size: 16 residues. Germline CDR1 and CDR2: LNHDA and SQIVND (reference sequence). Trimming took off 5 bases at V and 4 bases at J, with 18 bases between the two ends.

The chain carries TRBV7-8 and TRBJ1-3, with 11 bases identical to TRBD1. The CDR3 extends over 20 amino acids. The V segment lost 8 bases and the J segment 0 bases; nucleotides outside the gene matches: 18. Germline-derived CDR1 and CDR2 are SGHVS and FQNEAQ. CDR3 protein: CASEKSRTGGYDASGNTIYF. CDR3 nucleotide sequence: TGTGCCAGCGAAAAATCCAGGACAGGGGGCTACGACGCCTCTGGAAACACCATATATTTT.

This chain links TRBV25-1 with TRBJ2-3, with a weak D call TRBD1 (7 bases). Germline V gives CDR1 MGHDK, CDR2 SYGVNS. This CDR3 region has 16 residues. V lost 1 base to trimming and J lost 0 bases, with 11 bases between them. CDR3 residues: CASSELTGRSTDTQYF. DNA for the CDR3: TGTGCCAGCAGTGAATTGACAGGGAGGAGCACAGATACGCAGTATTTT. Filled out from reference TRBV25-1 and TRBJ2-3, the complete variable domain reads EADIYQTPRYLVIGTGKKITLECSQTMGHDKMYWYQQDPGMELHLIHYSYGVNSTEKGDLSSESTVSRIRTEHFPLTLESARPSHTSQYLCASSELTGRSTDTQYFGPGTRLTVL.

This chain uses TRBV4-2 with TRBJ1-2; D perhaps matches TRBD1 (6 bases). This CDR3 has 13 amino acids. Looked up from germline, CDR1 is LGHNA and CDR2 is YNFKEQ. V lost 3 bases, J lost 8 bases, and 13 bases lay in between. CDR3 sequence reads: CASSHITGNGYTF. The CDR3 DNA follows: TGTGCCAGCAGCCACATTACAGGGAACGGCTACACCTTC.

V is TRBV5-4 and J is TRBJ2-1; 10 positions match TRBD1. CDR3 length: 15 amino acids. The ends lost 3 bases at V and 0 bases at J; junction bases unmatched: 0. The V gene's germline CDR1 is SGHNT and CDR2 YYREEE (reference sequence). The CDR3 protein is CASSWDRGSYNEQFF. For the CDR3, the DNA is TGTGCCAGCAGCTGGGACAGGGGCTCCTACAATGAGCAGTTCTTC.

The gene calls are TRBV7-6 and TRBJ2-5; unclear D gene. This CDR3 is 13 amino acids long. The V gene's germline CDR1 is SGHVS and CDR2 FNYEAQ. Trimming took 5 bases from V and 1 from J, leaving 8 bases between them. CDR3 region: CASSRSPQETQYF. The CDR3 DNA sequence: TGTGCCAGCAGCAGGAGCCCCCAAGAGACCCAGTACTTC. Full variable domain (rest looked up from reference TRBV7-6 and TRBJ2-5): GAGVSQSPRYKVTKRGQDVALRCDPISGHVSLYWYRQALGQGPEFLTYFNYEAQQDKSGLPNDRFSAERPEGSISTLTIQRTEQRDSAMYRCASSRSPQETQYFGPGTRLLVL.

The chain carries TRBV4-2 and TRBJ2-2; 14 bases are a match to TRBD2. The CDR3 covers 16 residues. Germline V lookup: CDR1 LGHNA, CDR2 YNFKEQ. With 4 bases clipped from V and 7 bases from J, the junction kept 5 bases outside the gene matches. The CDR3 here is CASSRGTSGGHGELFF. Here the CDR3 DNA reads TGTGCCAGCAGCCGTGGGACTAGCGGGGGACACGGGGAGCTGTTTTTT.

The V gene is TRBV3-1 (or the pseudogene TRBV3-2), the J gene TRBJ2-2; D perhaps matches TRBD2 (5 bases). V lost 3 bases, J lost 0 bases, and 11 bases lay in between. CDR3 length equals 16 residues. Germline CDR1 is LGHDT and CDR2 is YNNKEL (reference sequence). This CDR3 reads CASSHSRGTNTGELFF. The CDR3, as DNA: TGTGCCAGCAGCCATTCCCGGGGTACGAACACCGGGGAGCTGTTTTTT.

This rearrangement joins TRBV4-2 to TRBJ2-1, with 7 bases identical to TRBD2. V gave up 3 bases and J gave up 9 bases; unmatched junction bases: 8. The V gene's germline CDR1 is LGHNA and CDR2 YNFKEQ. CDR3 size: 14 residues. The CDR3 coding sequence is TGTGCCAGCAGCCAGGAACCGACTAGCACTGAGCAGTTCTTC. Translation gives CASSQEPTSTEQFF.

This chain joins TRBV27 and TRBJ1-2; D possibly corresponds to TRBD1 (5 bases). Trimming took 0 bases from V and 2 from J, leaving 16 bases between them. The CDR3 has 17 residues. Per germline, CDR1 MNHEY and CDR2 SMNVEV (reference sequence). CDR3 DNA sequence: TGTGCCAGCAGTTTATCACAGGTGGGCGATGCAAACTATGGCTACACCTTC. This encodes CASSLSQVGDANYGYTF.

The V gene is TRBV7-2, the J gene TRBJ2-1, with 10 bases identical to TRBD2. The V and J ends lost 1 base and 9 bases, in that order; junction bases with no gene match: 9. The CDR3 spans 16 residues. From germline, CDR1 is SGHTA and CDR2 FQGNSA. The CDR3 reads CASSLVGSGGSSEQFF. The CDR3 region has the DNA TGTGCCAGCAGCTTAGTCGGTAGCGGGGGGTCGAGTGAGCAGTTCTTC.

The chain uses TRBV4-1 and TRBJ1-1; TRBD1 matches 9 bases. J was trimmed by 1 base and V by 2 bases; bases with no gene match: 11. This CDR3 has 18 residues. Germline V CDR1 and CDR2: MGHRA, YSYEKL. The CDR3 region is CASSQLILPGQGNTEAFF. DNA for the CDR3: TGCGCCAGCAGCCAACTCATTCTACCGGGACAGGGGAACACTGAAGCTTTCTTT.

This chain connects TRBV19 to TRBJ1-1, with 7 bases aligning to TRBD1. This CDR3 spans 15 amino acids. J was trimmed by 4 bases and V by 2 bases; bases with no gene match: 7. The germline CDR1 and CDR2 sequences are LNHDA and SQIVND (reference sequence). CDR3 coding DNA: TGTGCCAGTAGTATAATTCACAGGGGTACCACTGAAGCTTTCTTT. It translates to CASSIIHRGTTEAFF.

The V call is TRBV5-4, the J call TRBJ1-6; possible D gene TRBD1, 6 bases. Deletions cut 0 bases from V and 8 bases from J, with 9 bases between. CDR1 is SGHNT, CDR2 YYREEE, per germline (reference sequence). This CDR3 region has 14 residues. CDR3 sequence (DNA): TGTGCCAGCAGCTTGGAAGGGGGAGATTCACCCCTCCACTTT. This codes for CASSLEGGDSPLHF.

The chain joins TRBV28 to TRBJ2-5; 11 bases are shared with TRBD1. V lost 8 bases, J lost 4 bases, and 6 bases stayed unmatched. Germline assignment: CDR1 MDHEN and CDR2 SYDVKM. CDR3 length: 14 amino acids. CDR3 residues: CASGQGAEGETQYF. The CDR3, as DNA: TGTGCCAGCGGACAGGGGGCAGAGGGAGAGACCCAGTACTTC.

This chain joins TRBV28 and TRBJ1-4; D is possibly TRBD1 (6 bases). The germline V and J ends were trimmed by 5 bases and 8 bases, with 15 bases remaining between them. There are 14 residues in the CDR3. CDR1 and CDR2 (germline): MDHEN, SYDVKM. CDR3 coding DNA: TGTGCCAGCAGTCCCGGGACATTTGGGGAAAAACTGTTTTTT. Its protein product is CASSPGTFGEKLFF. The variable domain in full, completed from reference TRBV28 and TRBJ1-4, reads DVKVTQSSRYLVKRTGEKVFLECVQDMDHENMFWYRQDPGLGLRLIYFSYDVKMKEKGDIPEGYSVSREKKERFSLILESASTNQTSMYLCASSPGTFGEKLFFGSGTQLSVL.

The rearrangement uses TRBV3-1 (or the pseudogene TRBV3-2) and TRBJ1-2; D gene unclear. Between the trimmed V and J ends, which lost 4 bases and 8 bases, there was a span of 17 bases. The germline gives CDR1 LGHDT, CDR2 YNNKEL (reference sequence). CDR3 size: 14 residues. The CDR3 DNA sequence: TGTGCCAGCAGCCTTATCTCCCGGGTAGAGGGCTACACCTTC. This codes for CASSLISRVEGYTF.

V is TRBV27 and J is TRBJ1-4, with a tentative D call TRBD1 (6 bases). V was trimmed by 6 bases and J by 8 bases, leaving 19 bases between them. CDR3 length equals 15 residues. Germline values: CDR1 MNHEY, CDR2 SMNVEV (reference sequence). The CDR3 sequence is CASSYVSGDGEKLFF. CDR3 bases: TGTGCCAGCAGCTACGTATCAGGGGATGGGGAAAAACTGTTTTTT.

CDR3 DNA: TGTGCCAGCAGCACACGGGATGCCGGGGTTGAGCAGTTCTTC. Translating it yields CASSTRDAGVEQFF. V is TRBV7-9 and J is TRBJ2-1; maybe TRBD2 (5 bases). Germline V gene lookup returns CDR1 SEHNR and CDR2 FQNEAQ (reference sequence). Trimming cost V 5 bases and J 9 bases, with 17 bases left between them. The CDR3 spans 14 residues.

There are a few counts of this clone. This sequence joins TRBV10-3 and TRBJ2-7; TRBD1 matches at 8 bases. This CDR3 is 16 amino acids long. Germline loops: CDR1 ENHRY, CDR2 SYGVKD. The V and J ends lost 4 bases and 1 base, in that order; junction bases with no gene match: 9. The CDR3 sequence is CAISGPDRGSSYEQYF. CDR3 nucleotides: TGTGCCATCAGTGGGCCCGACAGGGGATCTTCCTACGAGCAGTACTTC.

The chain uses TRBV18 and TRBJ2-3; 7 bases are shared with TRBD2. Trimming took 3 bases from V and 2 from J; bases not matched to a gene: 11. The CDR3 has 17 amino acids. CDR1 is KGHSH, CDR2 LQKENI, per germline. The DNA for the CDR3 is TGTGCCAGCTCACCTCCCGCTAGCGGACCATTCACAGATACGCAGTATTTT. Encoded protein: CASSPPASGPFTDTQYF.

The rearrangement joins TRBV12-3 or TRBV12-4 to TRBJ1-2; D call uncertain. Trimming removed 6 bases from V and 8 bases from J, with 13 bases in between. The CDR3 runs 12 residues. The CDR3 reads CASSPRGWGYTF. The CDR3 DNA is TGTGCCAGCAGCCCACGGGGATGGGGCTACACCTTC.

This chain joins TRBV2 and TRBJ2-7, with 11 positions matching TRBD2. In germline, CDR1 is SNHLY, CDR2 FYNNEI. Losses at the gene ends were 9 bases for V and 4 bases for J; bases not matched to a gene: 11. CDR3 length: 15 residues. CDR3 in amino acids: CARSTSGREGYEQYF. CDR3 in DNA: TGTGCCAGATCCACTAGCGGGAGAGAGGGTTACGAGCAGTACTTC.